Presented here are 27 T cell receptor beta chains from one specimen sequenced in a study of T-cell memory formation after mild COVID-19. TCRdb fed the 5' RACE reads into MiXCR, producing one record per CDR3 protein. The table records approximately 260,000 distinct CDR3 sequences, about a sixth of them present only once. The material sequenced was PBMCs or a T cell subset sorted from them (not recorded which). These receptors were obtained from a young man who had mild COVID-19 (a few samples of this study predate the infection). Cell type and time point are not known.

This clonotype was picked up a small number of times. J is TRBJ1-1 and V is TRBV7-3; no clear D. Germline loops: CDR1 SGHTA, CDR2 FQGTGA. The CDR3 spans 14 residues. Trimming shortened V by 3 bases and J by 1 base, and 9 bases separated the two germline ends. The CDR3 sequence is CASSLRHSNTEAFF. DNA of the CDR3: TGTGCCAGCAGCTTGAGACATTCGAACACTGAAGCTTTCTTT.

This chain links TRBV2 with TRBJ2-5; D remains unclear. V dropped 6 bases and J dropped 2 bases, with 7 bases sitting between them. Germline CDR1 is SNHLY and CDR2 is FYNNEI. This CDR3 is 12 amino acids long. The CDR3 loop reads CASRADQETQYF. CDR3 coding DNA: TGTGCCAGCAGGGCGGATCAAGAGACCCAGTACTTC.

V gene TRBV27 combines with J gene TRBJ2-7, with a tentative D call TRBD2 (5 bases). CDR3 length: 16 amino acids. The germline V gene encodes CDR1 MNHEY and CDR2 SMNVEV (reference sequence). With 3 bases removed from V and 3 bases from J, the gap between germline ends came to 18 bases. The CDR3 region is CASSFYPDGIIYEQYF. In nucleotides, the CDR3 is TGTGCCAGCAGTTTTTACCCGGACGGGATCATCTACGAGCAGTACTTC.

This chain uses TRBV3-1 with TRBJ1-6; no firm D call. Trimming pared 2 bases from V and 5 bases from J, leaving 7 bases between. CDR1 and CDR2 from the germline V gene are LGHDT and YNNKEL (reference sequence). CDR3 length: 14 amino acids. CDR3: CASSQSGDNSPLHF. The CDR3 DNA follows: TGTGCCAGCAGCCAATCGGGAGATAATTCACCCCTCCACTTT.

This clonotype showed up just a few times. The chain couples TRBV24-1 to TRBJ2-1; D tentatively fits TRBD1 or TRBD2 (6 bases each). CDR1 and CDR2 (germline): KGHDR, SFDVKD. CDR3 size: 13 residues. Deletions cut 3 bases from V and 9 bases from J, with 11 bases between. CDR3 loop: CATSDGGLSEQFF. As DNA, the CDR3 is TGTGCCACCAGTGATGGGGGGCTGAGTGAGCAGTTCTTC.

This clonotype was detected only a few times. The chain recombines TRBV7-9 with TRBJ1-5; 7 nucleotides match TRBD1. The CDR3 is made up of 15 amino acids. CDR1 and CDR2 (germline): SEHNR, FQNEAQ (reference sequence). Trimming at V came to 3 bases and at J to 1 base, leaving 3 bases not matched to a gene. The CDR3: CASSFTGASNQPQHF. Here the CDR3 DNA reads TGTGCCAGCAGCTTTACAGGGGCCAGCAATCAGCCCCAGCATTTT.

The chain couples TRBV3-1 to TRBJ2-5; no firm D call. The CDR3 loop spans 13 amino acids. In germline, CDR1 is LGHDT, CDR2 YNNKEL (reference sequence). V lost 8 bases, J lost 5 bases, and 15 bases lay in between. The CDR3 coding sequence is TGTGCCAGCTCGGAGTGGAGCCTCGAGACCCAGTACTTC. Its protein is CASSEWSLETQYF.

This clonotype was counted between two and nine times. The CDR3 bases are TGTGCCAGCAGCACCGGCCCCCCCGGGACCGTCTACGAGCAGTACTTC. Amino acids: CASSTGPPGTVYEQYF. This chain connects TRBV5-6 to TRBJ2-7; D may be TRBD1 or TRBD2 (5 bases each). The CDR3 loop spans 16 amino acids. Between the trimmed V and J ends, which lost 4 bases and 3 bases, there was a span of 20 bases. From germline, CDR1 is SGHDT and CDR2 YYEEEE.

Only a few counts were recorded for this clonotype. The rearrangement links TRBV6-1 to TRBJ2-6; 9 bases agree with TRBD2. Germline CDR1 and CDR2: MNHNS and SASEGT. The CDR3 spans 18 residues. Trimming cost V 2 bases and J 2 bases; bases outside gene matches: 7. DNA of the CDR3: TGTGCCAGCAGTGAACGGAGCGGGGGGCCAACTGGGGCCAACGTCCTGACTTTC. Protein sequence: CASSERSGGPTGANVLTF.

This clonotype came up many times. The V call is TRBV4-2, the J call TRBJ1-1; D remains ambiguous. Trimming took off 0 bases at V and 0 bases at J, with 11 bases between the two ends. Germline-derived CDR1 and CDR2 are LGHNA and YNFKEQ. This CDR3 region has 16 residues. The DNA for the CDR3 is TGTGCCAGCAGCCAAGATTGGCCGGGGATGAACACTGAAGCTTTCTTT. Its translation: CASSQDWPGMNTEAFF.

In its sample, this clonotype was seen a few times. The rearrangement joins TRBV29-1 to TRBJ1-2, with 8 bases aligning to TRBD1. This CDR3 has 12 residues. Trimming removed 5 bases from V and 7 bases from J; junction bases left unmatched: 6. CDR1 is SQVTM, CDR2 ANQGSEA, per germline. CDR3 sequence: CSVLPRGLGYTF. CDR3 bases: TGCAGCGTTCTTCCCAGGGGGCTTGGCTACACCTTC.

This clonotype was seen a handful of times. This sequence joins TRBV5-1 and TRBJ2-5; D may be TRBD2 (5 bases). Trimming cost V 6 bases and J 2 bases, with 17 bases left between them. Germline CDR1 is SGHRS and CDR2 is YFSETQ. The CDR3 runs to 15 residues. The CDR3, as DNA: TGCGCCAGCAACTCTGGACTCTCCGGGCAAGAGACCCAGTACTTC. Protein sequence: CASNSGLSGQETQYF.

This sequence joins TRBV29-1 and TRBJ2-5; possible D gene TRBD2, 5 bases. CDR1 and CDR2 (germline): SQVTM, ANQGSEA. This CDR3 is built from 14 residues. The CDR3: CSSRRYSPFGTQYF. CDR3 bases: TGCAGTTCGAGGAGGTATTCCCCGTTCGGGACCCAGTACTTC.

This clonotype was observed many times. J is TRBJ2-3 and V is TRBV20-1, with 9 bases aligning to TRBD2. Trimming cost V 6 bases and J 2 bases; bases outside gene matches: 12. CDR1 is DFQATT and CDR2 is SNEGSKA in the germline V gene (reference sequence). The CDR3 loop spans 16 amino acids. This CDR3 is CSADGGSGGPTDTQYF. The CDR3, as DNA: TGCAGTGCGGACGGGGGTAGCGGGGGACCCACAGATACGCAGTATTTT.

This clonotype was counted a single time. The chain couples TRBV20-1 to TRBJ1-5; a possible D gene is TRBD1 (5 bases). There are 15 residues in the CDR3. Trimming stripped 8 bases from V and 2 bases from J, with 19 bases between. CDR1 and CDR2 from the germline V gene are DFQATT and SNEGSKA (reference sequence). CDR3 bases: TGCAGTATCCCCGCGGGAACAGGTGGCAATCAGCCCCAGCATTTT. Its protein product is CSIPAGTGGNQPQHF.

The gene calls are TRBV4-3 and TRBJ1-6, with TRBD1 matching over 8 bases. The CDR3 is 14 amino acids. J was trimmed by 9 bases and V by 4 bases; bases with no gene match: 5. CDR1 is LGHNA, CDR2 YSLEER, per germline. CDR3 nucleotides: TGCGCCAGCAGCCCGGGACAGGCTGGTTCACCCCTCCACTTT. Translating gives CASSPGQAGSPLHF.

This clonotype was found a few times. J is TRBJ2-3 and V is TRBV29-1; the match to TRBD1 covers 9 bases. The trim removed 8 bases at V and 6 bases at J, leaving 9 bases unmatched. There are 13 residues in the CDR3. Germline V CDR1 and CDR2: SQVTM, ANQGSEA. The CDR3 nucleotides are TGCAGCTCAAGGACAGGGGCGGCGGATACGCAGTATTTT. Its protein product is CSSRTGAADTQYF.

This clonotype was detected only a few times. This chain uses TRBV11-2 with TRBJ2-3, with 7 bases identical to TRBD2. CDR1 SGHAT and CDR2 FQNNGV come from the germline V gene. V shed 1 base and J 2 bases; nucleotides not matched to a gene: 3. There are 15 residues in the CDR3. CDR3 protein: CASSLGLAVTDTQYF. The CDR3 DNA follows: TGTGCCAGCAGCTTAGGCCTAGCGGTCACAGATACGCAGTATTTT.

This clonotype came up many times. This chain links TRBV7-2 with TRBJ2-5; TRBD2 matches 7 bases. The germline gives CDR1 SGHTA, CDR2 FQGNSA. J was trimmed by 4 bases and V by 5 bases; bases with no gene match: 7. CDR3 length: 14 residues. The CDR3 reads CASSRGGALETQYF. In DNA form, the CDR3 reads TGTGCCAGCAGCAGGGGAGGGGCCTTAGAGACCCAGTACTTC.

The rearrangement links TRBV15 to TRBJ2-3; D gene unclear. V shed 0 bases and J shed 6 bases, with 19 bases lying between them. The CDR3 extends over 17 amino acids. The germline V gene encodes CDR1 LNHNV and CDR2 YYDKDF (reference sequence). For the CDR3, the DNA is TGTGCCACCAGCAGAGATGTTGGCCTTATGGGGATCGATACGCAGTATTTT. It is translated as CATSRDVGLMGIDTQYF.

This clonotype occurred a few times. J is TRBJ1-5 and V is TRBV7-3; D may be TRBD1 (5 bases). CDR1 and CDR2 from the germline V gene are SGHTA and FQGTGA. The CDR3 totals 16 residues. V was pared by 0 bases and J by 3 bases, with 12 bases between. The CDR3 sequence: CASSLTGTANNQPQHF. The CDR3 region has the DNA TGTGCCAGCAGCTTAACCGGGACGGCCAACAATCAGCCCCAGCATTTT.

V usage is TRBV5-6 and J usage is TRBJ2-3; the D gene is possibly TRBD2 (5 bases). CDR1 and CDR2 from the germline V gene are SGHDT and YYEEEE. CDR3 length: 16 residues. The V end was cut by 2 bases, the J end by 1 base, with 14 bases between. This CDR3 is CASSFFLARGTDTQYF. In DNA, the CDR3 is TGTGCCAGCAGCTTCTTCCTAGCTCGGGGCACAGATACGCAGTATTTT.

The chain has TRBV20-1 and TRBJ1-5; D is unclear. This CDR3 is 15 amino acids long. Germline V lookup: CDR1 DFQATT, CDR2 SNEGSKA (reference sequence). V lost 0 bases to trimming and J lost 2 bases, with 11 bases between them. The CDR3 loop is CSARDGVPRNQPQHF. The CDR3 coding sequence is TGCAGTGCTAGAGATGGGGTCCCCCGCAATCAGCCCCAGCATTTT.

This clonotype was seen a few times. This chain uses TRBV5-1 with TRBJ2-4, with TRBD1 identical over 7 bases. V dropped 4 bases and J dropped 15; count of bases not matched to a gene: 10. The CDR3 runs to 12 residues. The germline V gene encodes CDR1 SGHRS and CDR2 YFSETQ. This CDR3 is CASSLDRDVLYF. In DNA, the CDR3 is TGCGCCAGCAGCCTCGACAGGGATGTTTTGTACTTC.

There are a few counts of this clonotype. The J gene is TRBJ2-3, the V gene TRBV7-3; no definite D call. The CDR3 is 15 residues long. CDR1 is SGHTA, CDR2 FQGTGA, per germline. V dropped 2 bases and J dropped 2 bases, with 11 bases sitting between them. In DNA, the CDR3 is TGTGCCAGCAGCTTAGGCAGGTCCCACACAGATACGCAGTATTTT. Protein sequence: CASSLGRSHTDTQYF.

In this sample, this clonotype turned up a few times. The chain combines TRBV9 with TRBJ2-3; possible D gene TRBD2, 5 bases. The CDR3 totals 15 residues. V shed 5 bases and J shed 4 bases, with 17 bases lying between them. Germline V lookup: CDR1 SGDLS, CDR2 YYNGEE. In DNA form, the CDR3 reads TGTGCCAGCAGTCATGGGGTGGGAGCCCCAGATACGCAGTATTTT. The encoded protein is CASSHGVGAPDTQYF.

In its sample, this clonotype was seen a few times. The J gene is TRBJ1-5, the V gene TRBV4-1; 9 bases match TRBD1. From germline, CDR1 is MGHRA and CDR2 YSYEKL. Trimming took 2 bases from V and 5 from J; bases not matched to a gene: 4. This CDR3 has 15 residues. The CDR3 nucleotides read TGCGCCAGCAGCCAACCGGGACAGGGATATCAGCCCCAGCATTTT. Translation: CASSQPGQGYQPQHF.